The clone carrying this T cell receptor beta chain has more than one count but fewer than ten. Its antigen is currently unknown. This record belongs to a study of identical twins. General study results and limits: Modeled out-of-frame TCR alpha sharing in monozygotic twins fell below observed levels. For cord blood, abundant beta clonotypes had fewer insertions, unlike memory repertoires, which showed none.

The donor group consisted entirely of healthy Caucasians. V lost 6 bases to trimming and J lost 2 bases, with 13 bases between them. The CDR3 sequence is 15 residues long. Germline V gene sequence: CDR1 SEHNR, CDR2 FQNEAQ (reference sequence). MiXCR was run by TCRdb on the 5' RACE reads, yielding one entry per CDR3 protein. The table lists about 530,000 distinct CDR3 sequences, under 25% of them singletons. The same sample was also studied in work on yellow fever vaccine responses in identical twins.

The source of this sequence is a woman younger than 35 in good health. Specimen: CD4+ T cells sorted from blood. V and J are TRBV7-9 and TRBJ2-2; either TRBD1 or TRBD2 may fit D (5 bases each). The CDR3 is CASRSRDLNTGELFF. In DNA form, the CDR3 reads TGTGCCAGCAGGTCCCGGGACCTAAACACCGGGGAGCTGTTTTTT.